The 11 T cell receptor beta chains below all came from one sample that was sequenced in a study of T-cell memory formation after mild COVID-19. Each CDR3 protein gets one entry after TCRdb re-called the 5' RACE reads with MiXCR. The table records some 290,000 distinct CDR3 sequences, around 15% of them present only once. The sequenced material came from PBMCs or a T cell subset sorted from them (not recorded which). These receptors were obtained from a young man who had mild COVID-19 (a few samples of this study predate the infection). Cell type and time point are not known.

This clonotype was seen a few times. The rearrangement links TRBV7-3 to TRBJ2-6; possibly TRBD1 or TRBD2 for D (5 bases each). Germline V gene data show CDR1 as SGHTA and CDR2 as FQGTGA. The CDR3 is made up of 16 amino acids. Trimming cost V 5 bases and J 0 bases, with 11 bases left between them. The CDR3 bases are TGTGCCAGCAGCCCCTCCGGGACCTCTGGGGCCAACGTCCTGACTTTC. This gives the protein CASSPSGTSGANVLTF.

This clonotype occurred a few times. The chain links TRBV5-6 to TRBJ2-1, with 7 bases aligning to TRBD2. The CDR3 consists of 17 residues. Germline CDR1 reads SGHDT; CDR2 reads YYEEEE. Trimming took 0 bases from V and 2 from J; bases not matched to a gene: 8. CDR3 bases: TGTGCCAGCAGCTTGGCCAGGAGCGGGGCTCCCTACAATGAGCAGTTCTTC. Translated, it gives CASSLARSGAPYNEQFF.

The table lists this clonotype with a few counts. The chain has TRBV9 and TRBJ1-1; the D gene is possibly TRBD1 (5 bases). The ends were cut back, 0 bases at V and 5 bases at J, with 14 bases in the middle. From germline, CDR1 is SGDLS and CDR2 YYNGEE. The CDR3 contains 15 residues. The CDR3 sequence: CASSVGWGSGTEAFF. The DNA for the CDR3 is TGTGCCAGCAGCGTAGGGTGGGGGAGTGGGACTGAAGCTTTCTTT.

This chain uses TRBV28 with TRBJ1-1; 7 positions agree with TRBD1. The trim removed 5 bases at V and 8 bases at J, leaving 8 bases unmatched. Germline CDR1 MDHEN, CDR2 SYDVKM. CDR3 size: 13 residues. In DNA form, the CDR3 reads TGTGCCAGCAGTCCCACAGGGGTTAAAGAAGCTTTCTTT. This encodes CASSPTGVKEAFF.

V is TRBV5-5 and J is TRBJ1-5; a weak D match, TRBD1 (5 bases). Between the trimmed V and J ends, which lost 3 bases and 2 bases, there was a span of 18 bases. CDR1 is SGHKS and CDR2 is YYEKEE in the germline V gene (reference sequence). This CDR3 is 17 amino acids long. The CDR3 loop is CASSSGLAREGNQPQHF. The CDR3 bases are TGTGCCAGCAGCTCCGGCCTGGCCAGGGAAGGCAATCAGCCCCAGCATTTT.

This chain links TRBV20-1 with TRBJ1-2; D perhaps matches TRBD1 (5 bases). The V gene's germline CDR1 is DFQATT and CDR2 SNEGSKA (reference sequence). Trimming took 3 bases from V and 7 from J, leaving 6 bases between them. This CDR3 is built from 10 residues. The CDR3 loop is CSASRVGYTF. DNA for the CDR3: TGCAGTGCTAGCAGGGTTGGCTACACCTTC.

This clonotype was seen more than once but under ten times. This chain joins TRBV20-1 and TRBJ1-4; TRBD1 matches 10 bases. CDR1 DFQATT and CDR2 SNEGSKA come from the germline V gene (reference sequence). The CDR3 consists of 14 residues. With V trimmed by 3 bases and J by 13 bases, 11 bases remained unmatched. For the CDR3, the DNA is TGCAGTGCTAGCCGGGACAGGGGATTAATCAGACTGTTTTTT. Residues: CSASRDRGLIRLFF.

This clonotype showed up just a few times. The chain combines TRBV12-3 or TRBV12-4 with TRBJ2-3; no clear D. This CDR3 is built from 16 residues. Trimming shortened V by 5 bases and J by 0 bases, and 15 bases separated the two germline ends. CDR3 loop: CASSTRGVRSTDTQYF. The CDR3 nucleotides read TGTGCCAGCAGTACCCGAGGCGTACGGAGCACAGATACGCAGTATTTT.

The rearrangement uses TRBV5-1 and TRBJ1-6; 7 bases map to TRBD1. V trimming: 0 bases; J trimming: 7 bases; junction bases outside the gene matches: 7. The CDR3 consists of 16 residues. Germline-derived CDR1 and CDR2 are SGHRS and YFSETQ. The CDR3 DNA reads TGCGCCAGCAGCTTGGTCCCCGGACAGGACAATTCACCCCTCCACTTT. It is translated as CASSLVPGQDNSPLHF. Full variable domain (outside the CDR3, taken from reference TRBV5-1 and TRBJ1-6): KAGVTQTPRYLIKTRGQQVTLSCSPISGHRSVSWYQQTPGQGLQFLFEYFSETQRNKGNFPGRFSGRQFSNSRSEMNVSTLELGDSALYLCASSLVPGQDNSPLHFGNGTRLTVT.

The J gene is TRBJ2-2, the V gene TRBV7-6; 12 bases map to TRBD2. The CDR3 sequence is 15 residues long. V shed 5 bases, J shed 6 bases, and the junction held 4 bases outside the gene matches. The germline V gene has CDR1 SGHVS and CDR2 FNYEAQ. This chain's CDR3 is CASSTPSGGAGELFF. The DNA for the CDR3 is TGTGCCAGCAGCACCCCTAGCGGGGGGGCCGGGGAGCTGTTTTTT.

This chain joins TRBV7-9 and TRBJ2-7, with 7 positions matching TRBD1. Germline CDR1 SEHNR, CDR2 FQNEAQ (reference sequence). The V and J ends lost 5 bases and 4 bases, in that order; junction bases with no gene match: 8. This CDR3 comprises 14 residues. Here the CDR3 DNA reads TGTGCCAGCAGCGTCACAGGGGCGATTTACGAGCAGTACTTC. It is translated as CASSVTGAIYEQYF.